This T cell receptor beta chain was recovered during a study of T cell repertoires in cytomegalovirus infection. The V end lost 6 bases, the J end lost 5 bases, and 22 bases lay between the germline ends. CDR1 is SQVTM and CDR2 is ANQGSEA in the germline V gene. The CDR3 runs 15 residues. This clonotype occurred a few times. Its antigen is currently unknown. General study results and limits: HLA-C-restricted CMV-specific TCR beta clonotypes were dominant in the ex vivo response.

MiXCR, applied by TCRdb to the reads, yields one record per CDR3 protein. The table includes around 260,000 distinct CDR3 sequences, more than 20% detected once. This clonotype originated in a human donor in good health (CMV status not recorded). Some clones in this sample may be carry-over from other donors' samples. Material for sequencing was PBMCs. J is TRBJ1-2 and V is TRBV29-1; D gene unclear. This chain's CDR3 is CSVRIPASRGYGYTF. CDR3 in DNA: TGCAGCGTCCGCATCCCCGCGTCGCGAGGGTATGGCTACACCTTC. The full variable domain, rest sourced from reference TRBV29-1 and TRBJ1-2, is SAVISQKPSRDICQRGTSLTIQCQVDSQVTMMFWYRQQPGQSLTLIATANQGSEATYESGFVIDKFPISRPNLTFSTLTVSNMSPEDSSIYLCSVRIPASRGYGYTFGSGTRLTVV.